This T cell receptor beta chain was captured in a study of shared T cell receptors in the human thymus. CDR3 length equals 14 residues. V shed 5 bases and J 1 base; nucleotides not matched to a gene: 4. Per the germline V gene, CDR1 is LNHDA and CDR2 is SQIVND (reference sequence). Here immunoSEQ multiplex PCR was the method, and the copy in TCRdb shows in-frame clones only, minus some. The table has roughly 500,000 clones, about 84% seen once. This clone was observed a handful of times. These records were also assigned to another study, of human thymus T cells. That report adds: All donors were healthy Finnish infants who were undergoing corrective surgery to treat congenital heart defects. Thymus pieces cut out during corrective heart surgery were the tissue that was used. Across thymic and blood repertoires, the usage of V and J genes appeared to be biased. Unrelated individuals reportedly shared highly overlapping thymic TCR repertoires.

The sequence came from a boy in the first two years of life with a congenital heart defect. The chain recombines TRBV19 with TRBJ1-1, with 7 bases that match TRBD1. The sample consisted of thymocytes. CDR3 in amino acids: CASSWDSSNTEAFF. DNA for the CDR3: TGTGCCAGTAGTTGGGACAGCTCGAACACTGAAGCTTTCTTT.